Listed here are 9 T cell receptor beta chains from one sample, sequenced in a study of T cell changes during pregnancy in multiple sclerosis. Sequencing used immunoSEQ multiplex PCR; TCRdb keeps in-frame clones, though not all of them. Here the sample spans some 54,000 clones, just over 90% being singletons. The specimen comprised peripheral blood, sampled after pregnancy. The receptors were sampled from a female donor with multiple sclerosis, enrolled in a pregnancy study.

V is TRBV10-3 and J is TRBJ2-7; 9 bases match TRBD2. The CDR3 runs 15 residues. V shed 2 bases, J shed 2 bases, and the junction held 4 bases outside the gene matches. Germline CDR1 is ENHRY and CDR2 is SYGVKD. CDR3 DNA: TGTGCCATCAGTGAGGGTCTAGCGGGACCCTACGAGCAGTACTTC. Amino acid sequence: CAISEGLAGPYEQYF.

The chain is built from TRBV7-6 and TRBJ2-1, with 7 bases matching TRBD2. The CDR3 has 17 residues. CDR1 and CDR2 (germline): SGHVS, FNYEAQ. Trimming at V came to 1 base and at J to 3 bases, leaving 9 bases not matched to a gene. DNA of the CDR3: TGTGCCAGCAGCTTAGTACGGCGCGGGAGCATCTACAATGAGCAGTTCTTC. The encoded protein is CASSLVRRGSIYNEQFF.

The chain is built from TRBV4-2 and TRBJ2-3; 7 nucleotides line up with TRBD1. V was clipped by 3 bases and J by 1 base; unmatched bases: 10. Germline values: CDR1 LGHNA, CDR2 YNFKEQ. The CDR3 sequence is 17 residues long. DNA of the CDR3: TGTGCCAGCAGCCAGGATTACAGGGGTACGGGCACAGATACGCAGTATTTT. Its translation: CASSQDYRGTGTDTQYF.

CDR3 bases: TGTGCCAGTAGTAAGGGGCCCTCACTGGCAGATACGCAGTATTTT. This gives the protein CASSKGPSLADTQYF. The chain joins TRBV19 to TRBJ2-3; a weak D match, TRBD1 (5 bases). CDR3 size: 15 residues. The V and J ends lost 4 bases and 4 bases respectively, with 15 bases between them. Per the germline V gene, CDR1 is LNHDA and CDR2 is SQIVND (reference sequence).

The CDR3 region is CASSYRPGQGAGANVLTF. CDR3 DNA: TGCGCCAGCAGCTACAGGCCGGGACAGGGGGCTGGGGCCAACGTCCTGACTTTC. The J gene is TRBJ2-6, the V gene TRBV5-1; 11 nucleotides align to TRBD1. The CDR3 runs to 18 residues. The V gene end was trimmed by 3 bases and the J gene end by 2 bases; junction bases not matched to a gene: 7. CDR1 is SGHRS, CDR2 YFSETQ, per germline.

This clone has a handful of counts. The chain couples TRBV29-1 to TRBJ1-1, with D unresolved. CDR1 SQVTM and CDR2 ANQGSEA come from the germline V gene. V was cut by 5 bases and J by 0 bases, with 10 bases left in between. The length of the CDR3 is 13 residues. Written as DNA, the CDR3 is TGCAGCGTTCAACAGACACTGAACACTGAAGCTTTCTTT. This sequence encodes CSVQQTLNTEAFF.

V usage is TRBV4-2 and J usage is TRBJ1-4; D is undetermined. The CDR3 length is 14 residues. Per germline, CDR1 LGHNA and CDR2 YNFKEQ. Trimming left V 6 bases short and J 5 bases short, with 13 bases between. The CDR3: CASSRDMMNEKLFF. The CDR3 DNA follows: TGTGCCAGCAGTCGCGACATGATGAATGAAAAACTGTTTTTT.

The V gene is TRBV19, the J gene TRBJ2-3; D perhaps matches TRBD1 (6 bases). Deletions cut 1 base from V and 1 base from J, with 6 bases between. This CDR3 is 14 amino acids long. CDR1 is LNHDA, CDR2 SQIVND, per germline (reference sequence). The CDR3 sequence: CASSIGTGTDTQYF. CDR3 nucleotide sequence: TGTGCCAGTAGTATAGGGACAGGCACAGATACGCAGTATTTT. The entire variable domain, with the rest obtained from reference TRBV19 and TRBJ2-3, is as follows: DGGITQSPKYLFRKEGQNVTLSCEQNLNHDAMYWYRQDPGQGLRLIYYSQIVNDFQKGDIAEGYSVSREKKESFPLTVTSAQKNPTAFYLCASSIGTGTDTQYFGPGTRLTVL.

This CDR3 is CASSQDGRTGVSDTQYF. The CDR3 DNA follows: TGCGCCAGCAGCCAAGATGGACGGACAGGGGTGTCGGATACGCAGTATTTT. This rearrangement joins TRBV4-3 to TRBJ2-3; 9 nucleotides match TRBD1. The CDR3 contains 17 residues. The germline CDR1 and CDR2 sequences are LGHNA and YSLEER. The junction had 10 bases not matched to a gene; V was cut back by 0 bases and J by 6 bases.